Listed below are T cell receptor beta chains from one sample, sequenced in a study of healthy donors' naive CD4 and CD8 T cells. MiXCR was run by TCRdb on the reads, yielding one entry per CDR3 protein. The profile covers 150,000 to 200,000 distinct CDR3 sequences, with around 80% appearing a single time and 2% to 2.5% taken by the ten largest. Sequencing used naive CD4+ and CD8+ T cells sorted from blood, pooled from several donors. Receptors were obtained from a pool of human donors in good health; the sample pools cells from several healthy donors. Each CDR3 is given with its conserved first and last residue. The D gene is left open where the match is weak. Clone size is shown for a subset of rows, as once, few, many or a class of expanded clone.

D gene	clone size	V gene	J gene	CDR3 protein	CDR3 DNA
NA	NA	TRBV5-4	TRBJ2-5	CASSRTAYQETQYF	TGTGCCAGCAGCCGAACAGCGTACCAAGAGACCCAGTACTTC
TRBD2	NA	TRBV4-3	TRBJ2-1	CASSQDPGRVGNEQFF	TGCGCCAGCAGCCAAGACCCCGGGAGGGTTGGCAATGAGCAGTTCTTC
TRBD1	once	TRBV4-1	TRBJ1-1	CASSQGPGTDNTEAFF	TGCGCCAGCAGCCAAGGTCCCGGGACAGATAACACTGAAGCTTTCTTT
NA	few	TRBV19	TRBJ1-5	CASSSSFSNQPQHF	TGTGCCAGTAGTAGCAGCTTTAGCAATCAGCCCCAGCATTTT
NA	NA	TRBV10-3	TRBJ2-7	CAISGGAVGSGEQYF	TGTGCCATCAGTGGGGGCGCGGTGGGGTCGGGCGAGCAGTACTTC
NA	once	TRBV6-2/TRBV6-3	TRBJ1-1	CASRDEGNTEAFF	TGTGCCAGCAGAGACGAGGGGAACACTGAAGCTTTCTTT
NA	NA	TRBV11-1	TRBJ2-7	CTSSSFPQRADPYEQYF	TGTACCAGCAGCTCCTTTCCGCAGCGGGCCGATCCCTACGAGCAGTACTTC
TRBD1	NA	TRBV5-6	TRBJ2-1	CASIAGGLKFF	TGTGCCAGCATCGCAGGGGGTCTTAAGTTCTTC
NA	few	TRBV19	TRBJ2-3	CASSIGDLQADTQYF	TGTGCCAGTAGTATAGGGGACTTGCAGGCAGATACGCAGTATTTT
NA	NA	TRBV7-8	TRBJ2-2	CASSSGPLIYTGELFF	TGTGCCAGCAGCTCGGGACCCCTCATCTACACCGGGGAGCTGTTTTTT
TRBD2	NA	TRBV29-1	TRBJ2-3	CSVDRQRETPDTQYF	TGCAGCGTTGATAGGCAGCGGGAGACACCAGATACGCAGTATTTT
NA	NA	TRBV5-1	TRBJ2-7	CASSLVLSEEQYF	TGCGCCAGCAGCTTGGTGCTCAGTGAGGAGCAGTACTTC
NA	NA	TRBV12-5	TRBJ2-1	CASGYSYNEQFF	TGTGCAAGTGGTTACTCCTACAATGAGCAGTTCTTC
TRBD2	few	TRBV19	TRBJ2-7	CASSIGGRAPEQYF	TGTGCCAGTAGTATCGGCGGGAGGGCCCCCGAGCAGTACTTC
NA	NA	TRBV29-1	TRBJ2-1	CSVSGAGDIRNEQFF	TGCAGCGTTTCAGGGGCAGGGGATATTCGGAATGAGCAGTTCTTC
TRBD1	NA	TRBV29-1	TRBJ2-7	CSTITDNRDRDYEQYF	TGCAGTACCATCACCGATAACCGGGACAGAGATTACGAGCAGTACTTC
NA	NA	TRBV19	TRBJ2-3	CASSIAGSRTDTQYF	TGTGCCAGTAGTATTGCAGGGAGTAGGACAGATACGCAGTATTTT
NA	NA	TRBV29-1	TRBJ2-7	CSAVTEFYEQYF	TGCAGCGCCGTAACAGAGTTCTACGAGCAGTACTTC
NA	NA	TRBV29-1	TRBJ2-3	CSVEDAGQTDTQYF	TGCAGCGTTGAAGATGCAGGACAAACAGATACGCAGTATTTT
NA	NA	TRBV19	TRBJ2-1	CATKSGKQFF	TGTGCCACTAAATCGGGTAAGCAGTTCTTC
NA	many	TRBV4-2	TRBJ1-1	CASSQGNTEAFF	TGTGCCAGCAGCCAAGGAAACACTGAAGCTTTCTTT
NA	few	TRBV7-3	TRBJ2-1	CASSPGQGSDEQFF	TGTGCCAGCAGCCCAGGGCAGGGTAGTGATGAGCAGTTCTTC
TRBD2	NA	TRBV29-1	TRBJ2-4	CSVAWGWTSGSNKNIQYF	TGCAGCGTTGCCTGGGGTTGGACTAGCGGGAGTAATAAAAACATTCAGTACTTC
NA	NA	TRBV19	TRBJ1-3	CASRIDRTSSGNTIYF	TGTGCCAGTAGAATCGACAGGACGAGCTCTGGAAACACCATATATTTT
TRBD2	NA	TRBV6-2/TRBV6-3	TRBJ2-2	CASSHLAGANTGELFF	TGTGCCAGCAGTCACCTGGCGGGAGCGAACACCGGGGAGCTGTTTTTT
TRBD1	NA	TRBV5-5	TRBJ2-3	CASSLPGQGTTDTQYF	TGTGCCAGCAGCTTACCGGGACAGGGCACCACAGATACGCAGTATTTT
TRBD2	few	TRBV29-1	TRBJ2-4	CSVERLAGENIQYF	TGCAGCGTTGAACGGCTAGCGGGAGAAAACATTCAGTACTTC
TRBD1	few	TRBV19	TRBJ1-5	CASNGGQGVNQPQHF	TGTGCCAGTAATGGGGGACAGGGAGTTAATCAGCCCCAGCATTTT
NA	NA	TRBV27	TRBJ1-1	CASSFRGNTEAFF	TGTGCCAGCAGTTTTAGAGGGAACACTGAAGCTTTCTTT
NA	once	TRBV19	TRBJ2-7	CASSIASSSYEQYF	TGTGCCAGTAGTATCGCTAGCAGCTCCTACGAGCAGTACTTC
NA	NA	TRBV12-3/TRBV12-4	TRBJ1-3	CASSTPLPRSGNTIYF	TGTGCCAGCAGTACCCCGCTGCCCCGCTCTGGAAACACCATATATTTT